The clone carrying this T cell receptor beta chain was picked up a small number of times. Its antigen is unknown. The study's findings and limits: The larger cohort examined one V-J beta rearrangement, not whole repertoires. Tumor Tregs overlapped most with tumor, then blood, naive CD4+ cells.

Semi-nested PCR with Nested Universal Primer A followed constant-region reverse priming of full-length variable regions. TCRdb called the 5' RACE reads again in MiXCR, with one record for every CDR3 protein. The table shows some 57,000 distinct CDR3 sequences, with approximately 17% occurring only once. Naive CD4+ cells had CD25+ Tregs removed. Germline V gene sequence: CDR1 SGHRS, CDR2 YFSETQ. Deletions cut 0 bases from V and 7 bases from J, with 11 bases between. The CDR3 runs 14 residues. This TCR was recovered from a female donor with breast cancer. This chain uses TRBV5-1 with TRBJ2-4; D gene unclear. The specimen was naive CD4+ T cells sorted from blood. As to subset: naive CD4+ T cells, CD4+CD45RA+CD25-. CDR3 amino acids: CASSLGGLSNIQYF. In DNA, the CDR3 is TGCGCCAGCAGCTTGGGGGGATTGTCGAACATTCAGTACTTC.